The T cell receptor beta chain described here comes from a study of molecular identifiers for immune sequencing clone quantification. A single record per CDR3 protein comes from TCRdb applying MiXCR to the PCR reads. The repertoire consists of about 320,000 distinct CDR3 sequences, with about 21% occurring once and the leading ten covering about 0.79%. CDR3 length: 16 amino acids. Germline CDR1 is LGHNA and CDR2 is YSLEER. Germline trimming cut 4 bases from V and 4 bases from J; bases unmatched to any gene: 6. The CD8+CD4-CCR7+CD45RA+ phenotype defined the sorted naive CD8 T cells. This clonotype was seen only a few times.

This clonotype originated in a human donor in good health. Some libraries in this study had Jurkat cell RNA spiked in. Sequenced input: naive CD8+ T cells from blood, with Jurkat cell RNA spiked in. Subset in this sample: FACS-sorted CD8+CD4-CCR7+CD45RA+ naive T cells. The V and J genes are TRBV4-3 and TRBJ2-2; 10 bases are a match to TRBD2. This chain's CDR3 is CASSRRLAGGTGELFF. The CDR3 nucleotides read TGCGCCAGCAGCCGCCGACTAGCGGGTGGCACCGGGGAGCTGTTTTTT.